Reported below is one TCR beta chain. Its antigen is not identified. The sample is drawn from a study of regulatory T cells in long-lasting Graves disease. iRepertoire HTBI primers and Arm-PCR of CDR3 regions built TCR beta libraries. Each CDR3 protein is one row after TCRdb ran MiXCR on the multiplex PCR reads. The table shows 300,000 to 400,000 distinct CDR3 sequences, with roughly a sixth occurring only once. Points from the study as a whole: It is possible that accuracy was reduced by the small size of the sample.

V was clipped by 5 bases and J by 0 bases; unmatched bases: 8. This CDR3 comprises 17 residues. Germline V lookup: CDR1 MNHEY, CDR2 SMNVEV (reference sequence). Time point reported: newly diagnosed GD, antithyroid drugs for less than 3 months. Making the TCR library involved RNA that had been extracted from PBMCs. EDTA tubes held approximately 9 milliliters of peripheral blood from each patient. The clonotype was recovered from a female donor with Graves disease. Sequenced material: peripheral blood mononuclear cells (PBMCs), taken at new diagnosis, from a patient treated with antithyroid drugs. The V and J genes are TRBV27 and TRBJ2-3, with 10 bases matching TRBD2. The DNA of the CDR3 is TGTGCCAGCAGTGGGGAGGCTAGCGGGGGAAGCACAGATACGCAGTATTTT. Translation gives CASSGEASGGSTDTQYF.